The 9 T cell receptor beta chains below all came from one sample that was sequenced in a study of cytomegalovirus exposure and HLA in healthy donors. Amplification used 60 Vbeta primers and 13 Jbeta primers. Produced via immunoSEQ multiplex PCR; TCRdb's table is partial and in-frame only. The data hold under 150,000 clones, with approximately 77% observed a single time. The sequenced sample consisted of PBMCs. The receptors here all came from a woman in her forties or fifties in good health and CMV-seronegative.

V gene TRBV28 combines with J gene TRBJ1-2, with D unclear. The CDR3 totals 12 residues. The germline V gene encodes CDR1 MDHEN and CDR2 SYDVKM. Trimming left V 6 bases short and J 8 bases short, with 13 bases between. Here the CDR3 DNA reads TGTGCCAGCAGGGAGGTGCCGGGGGGCTACACCTTC. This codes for CASREVPGGYTF.

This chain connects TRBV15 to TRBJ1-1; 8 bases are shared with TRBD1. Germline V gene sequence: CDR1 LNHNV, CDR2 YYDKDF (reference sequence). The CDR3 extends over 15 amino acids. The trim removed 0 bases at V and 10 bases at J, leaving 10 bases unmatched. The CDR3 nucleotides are TGTGCCACCAGCAGAGATCTCGGACAGGGAGAGAGAGCTTTCTTT. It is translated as CATSRDLGQGERAFF. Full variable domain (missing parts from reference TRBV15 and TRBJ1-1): DAMVIQNPRYQVTQFGKPVTLSCSQTLNHNVMYWYQQKSSQAPKLLFHYYDKDFNNEADTPDNFQSRRPNTSFCFLDIRSPGLGDTAMYLCATSRDLGQGERAFFGQGTRLTVV.

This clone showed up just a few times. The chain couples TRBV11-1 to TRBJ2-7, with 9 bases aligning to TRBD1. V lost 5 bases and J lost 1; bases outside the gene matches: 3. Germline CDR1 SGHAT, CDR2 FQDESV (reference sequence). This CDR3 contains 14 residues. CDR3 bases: TGTGCCAGCAGCGGAGACAGGGGGTCCTACGAGCAGTACTTC. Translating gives CASSGDRGSYEQYF.

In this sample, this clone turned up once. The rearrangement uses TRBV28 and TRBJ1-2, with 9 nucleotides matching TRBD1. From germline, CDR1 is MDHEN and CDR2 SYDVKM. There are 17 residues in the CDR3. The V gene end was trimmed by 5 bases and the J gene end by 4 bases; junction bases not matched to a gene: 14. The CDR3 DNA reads TGTGCCAGCAGTGGAACAGGGGGCGAACTGCTCGGCTATGGCTACACCTTC. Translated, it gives CASSGTGGELLGYGYTF.

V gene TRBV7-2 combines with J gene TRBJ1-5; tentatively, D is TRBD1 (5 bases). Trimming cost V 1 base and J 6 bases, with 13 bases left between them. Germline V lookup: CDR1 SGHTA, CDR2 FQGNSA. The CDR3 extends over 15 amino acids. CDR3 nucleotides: TGTGCCAGCAGCTTAGGTGTGGGGAGGGGTCAGCCCCAGCATTTT. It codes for CASSLGVGRGQPQHF.

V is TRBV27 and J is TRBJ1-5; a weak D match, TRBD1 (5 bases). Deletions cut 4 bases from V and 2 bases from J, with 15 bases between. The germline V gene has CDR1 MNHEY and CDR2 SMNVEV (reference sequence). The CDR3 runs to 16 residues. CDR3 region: CASSSSQGLGNQPQHF. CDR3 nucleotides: TGTGCCAGCAGTTCGTCTCAGGGTTTGGGCAATCAGCCCCAGCATTTT.

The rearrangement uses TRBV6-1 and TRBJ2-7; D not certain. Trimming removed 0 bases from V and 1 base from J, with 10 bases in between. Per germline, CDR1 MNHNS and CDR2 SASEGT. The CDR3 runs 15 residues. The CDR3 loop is CASSEAETESYEQYF. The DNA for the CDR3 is TGTGCCAGCAGTGAAGCGGAGACGGAATCCTACGAGCAGTACTTC.

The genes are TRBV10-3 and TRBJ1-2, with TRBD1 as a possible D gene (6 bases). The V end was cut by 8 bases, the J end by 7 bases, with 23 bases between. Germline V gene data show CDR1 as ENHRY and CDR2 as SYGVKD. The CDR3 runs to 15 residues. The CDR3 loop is CAILNLAGASSGYTF. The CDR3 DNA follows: TGTGCCATCCTGAATCTCGCAGGGGCCTCAAGTGGCTACACCTTC.

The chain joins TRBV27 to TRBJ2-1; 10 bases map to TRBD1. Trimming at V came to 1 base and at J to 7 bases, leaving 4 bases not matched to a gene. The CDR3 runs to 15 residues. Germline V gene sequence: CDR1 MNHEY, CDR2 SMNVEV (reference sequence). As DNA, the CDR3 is TGTGCCAGCAGTTTATGGTCGGGACAGGGGAATGAGCAGTTCTTC. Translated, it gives CASSLWSGQGNEQFF.